These T cell receptor beta chains were read from a single sample in a study of cytomegalovirus exposure and HLA in healthy donors. Profiled with immunoSEQ multiplex PCR; TCRdb holds only in-frame clones, not every one. The sample consists of approximately 110,000 clones, over 80% of them appearing once. What was sequenced was PBMCs. These receptor sequences come from a man between 50 and 59 years old in good health and CMV-seronegative. The CDR3 runs from the conserved cysteine through the conserved F or W. A D gene is named only where the DNA matches it firmly. Size tells how often a clone was seen (once, few, many) or the class of an expanded clone, and some rows leave it out.

d_call: NA; j_call: TRBJ1-6; v_call: TRBV4-2; clone_size: NA; cdr3_length: 13; cdr3_nt: TGTGCCAGCAGCCCCTTGAGTAATTCACCCCTCCACTTT; cdr3_aa: CASSPLSNSPLHF
d_call: TRBD1; j_call: TRBJ2-6; v_call: TRBV7-9; clone_size: NA; cdr3_length: 19; cdr3_nt: TGTGCCAGCAGCTCCATCCCCGGGACAGTCCCCTCTGGGGCCAACGTCCTGACTTTC; cdr3_aa: CASSSIPGTVPSGANVLTF
d_call: TRBD1; j_call: TRBJ1-4; v_call: TRBV6-4; clone_size: NA; cdr3_length: 15; cdr3_nt: TGTGCCAGCAGTGAGACACCGGGACAGAATGAAAAACTGTTTTTT; cdr3_aa: CASSETPGQNEKLFF
d_call: NA; j_call: TRBJ2-6; v_call: TRBV7-9; clone_size: NA; cdr3_length: 13; cdr3_nt: TGTGCCAGCAGCTTCCGGGGGGCCAACGTCCTGACTTTC; cdr3_aa: CASSFRGANVLTF
d_call: NA; j_call: TRBJ2-5; v_call: TRBV7-2; clone_size: NA; cdr3_length: 14; cdr3_nt: TGTGCCAGCAGCCAACTGGGTCCGGGGGAGACCCAGTACTTC; cdr3_aa: CASSQLGPGETQYF
d_call: NA; j_call: TRBJ1-5; v_call: TRBV19; clone_size: few; cdr3_length: 15; cdr3_nt: TGTGCCAGTAGTATCCGGGGGGGTTGGGATCAGCCCCAGCATTTT; cdr3_aa: CASSIRGGWDQPQHF
d_call: NA; j_call: TRBJ2-7; v_call: TRBV5-1; clone_size: NA; cdr3_length: 14; cdr3_nt: TGCGCCAGCAGCTTGGAGCAGGGCACCTACGAGCAGTACTTC; cdr3_aa: CASSLEQGTYEQYF
d_call: NA; j_call: TRBJ1-2; v_call: TRBV15; clone_size: few; cdr3_length: 15; cdr3_nt: TGTGCCACCAGATTTCTCCTGGGGGCGCACTATGGCTACACCTTC; cdr3_aa: CATRFLLGAHYGYTF
d_call: NA; j_call: TRBJ2-1; v_call: TRBV7-3; clone_size: NA; cdr3_length: 13; cdr3_nt: TGTGCCAGCAGCTTTACAGATTACAATGAGCAGTTCTTC; cdr3_aa: CASSFTDYNEQFF
d_call: TRBD1; j_call: TRBJ1-1; v_call: TRBV10-3; clone_size: NA; cdr3_length: 14; cdr3_nt: TGTGCCATCAGTGGAGGGACAGAGAACACTGAAGCTTTCTTT; cdr3_aa: CAISGGTENTEAFF
d_call: NA; j_call: TRBJ2-3; v_call: TRBV6-6; clone_size: NA; cdr3_length: 12; cdr3_nt: TGTGCCAGCAGTCTAAACACAGATACGCAGTATTTT; cdr3_aa: CASSLNTDTQYF
d_call: TRBD1; j_call: TRBJ2-2; v_call: TRBV7-2; clone_size: NA; cdr3_length: 17; cdr3_nt: TGTGCCAGCAGCGGACCCACCAGGGGGCGGGGCACCGGGGAGCTGTTTTTT; cdr3_aa: CASSGPTRGRGTGELFF
d_call: NA; j_call: TRBJ2-2; v_call: TRBV7-9; clone_size: NA; cdr3_length: 19; cdr3_nt: TGTTCCAGCAGCTTTGTCGCGACGGAGGGGGCGCAACACACCGGGGAGCTGTTTTTT; cdr3_aa: CSSSFVATEGAQHTGELFF
d_call: NA; j_call: TRBJ2-7; v_call: TRBV6-5; clone_size: NA; cdr3_length: 14; cdr3_nt: TGTGCCAGCAGTTACCTACCTTCCGGGACAGAGCAGTACTTC; cdr3_aa: CASSYLPSGTEQYF
d_call: NA; j_call: TRBJ2-5; v_call: TRBV9; clone_size: NA; cdr3_length: 11; cdr3_nt: TGTGCCAGCAGCACCGAGGAGACCCAGTACTTC; cdr3_aa: CASSTEETQYF
d_call: TRBD1; j_call: TRBJ2-4; v_call: TRBV5-8; clone_size: NA; cdr3_length: 14; cdr3_nt: TGTGCCAGCAGCCGAGGACAGGGCCCAAGCATTCAGTACTTC; cdr3_aa: CASSRGQGPSIQYF
d_call: TRBD1; j_call: TRBJ2-5; v_call: TRBV6-6; clone_size: NA; cdr3_length: 14; cdr3_nt: TGTGCCAGCAGATCCGACAGGGCCAGGGAGACCCAGTACTTC; cdr3_aa: CASRSDRARETQYF
d_call: TRBD2; j_call: TRBJ2-3; v_call: TRBV7-8; clone_size: NA; cdr3_length: 17; cdr3_nt: TGTGCCAGCAGCCGTTCCAGCGGGGGGGCCAGGACAGATACGCAGTATTTT; cdr3_aa: CASSRSSGGARTDTQYF
d_call: NA; j_call: TRBJ1-1; v_call: TRBV5-1; clone_size: NA; cdr3_length: 15; cdr3_nt: TGCGCCAGCAGCTCCGGGACATATTTGGGCACTGAAGCTTTCTTT; cdr3_aa: CASSSGTYLGTEAFF
d_call: NA; j_call: TRBJ1-3; v_call: TRBV7-3; clone_size: NA; cdr3_length: 13; cdr3_nt: TGTGCCAGCAGCCCCACCTATGGAAACACCATATATTTT; cdr3_aa: CASSPTYGNTIYF
d_call: TRBD2; j_call: TRBJ2-2; v_call: TRBV2; clone_size: NA; cdr3_length: 15; cdr3_nt: TGTGCCAGCAGGGTACTAGCGTTGAACACCGGGGAGCTGTTTTTT; cdr3_aa: CASRVLALNTGELFF
d_call: NA; j_call: TRBJ1-2; v_call: TRBV6-1; clone_size: NA; cdr3_length: 14; cdr3_nt: TGTGCCAGCAGTGAAGAGCAAAGGCGGTATGGCTACACCTTC; cdr3_aa: CASSEEQRRYGYTF
d_call: NA; j_call: TRBJ2-7; v_call: TRBV28; clone_size: NA; cdr3_length: 13; cdr3_nt: TGTGCCAGCAGTTTGGCCAACTCCTACGAGCAGTACTTC; cdr3_aa: CASSLANSYEQYF
d_call: TRBD2; j_call: TRBJ2-3; v_call: TRBV11-2; clone_size: NA; cdr3_length: 15; cdr3_nt: TGTGCCAGCAGCCGCGGGGGGACCACCACAGATACGCAGTATTTT; cdr3_aa: CASSRGGTTTDTQYF
d_call: NA; j_call: TRBJ2-5; v_call: TRBV11-3; clone_size: NA; cdr3_length: 14; cdr3_nt: TGTGCCAGCAGGTTCACGGTTCCTCAAGAGACCCAGTACTTC; cdr3_aa: CASRFTVPQETQYF
d_call: TRBD1; j_call: TRBJ2-7; v_call: TRBV10-3; clone_size: few; cdr3_length: 12; cdr3_nt: TGTGCCATCAGTGGAGGGGGCGAGGAGCAGTACTTC; cdr3_aa: CAISGGGEEQYF
d_call: NA; j_call: TRBJ2-7; v_call: TRBV6-5; clone_size: NA; cdr3_length: 11; cdr3_nt: TGTGCCAGCTCAGGGATCTACGAGCAGTACTTC; cdr3_aa: CASSGIYEQYF
d_call: NA; j_call: TRBJ1-1; v_call: TRBV12-5; clone_size: few; cdr3_length: 13; cdr3_nt: TGTGCTAGTGGGGCGGAGTCGAACACTGAAGCTTTCTTT; cdr3_aa: CASGAESNTEAFF
d_call: NA; j_call: TRBJ1-2; v_call: TRBV5-1; clone_size: NA; cdr3_length: 14; cdr3_nt: TGCGCCAGCAGCTTGGGTTGGGGGGACTATGGCTACACCTTC; cdr3_aa: CASSLGWGDYGYTF
d_call: TRBD1; j_call: TRBJ2-2; v_call: TRBV5-1; clone_size: NA; cdr3_length: 15; cdr3_nt: TGCGCCAGCAGCTCCTTACAGGGGGCCGACGGGGAGCTGTTTTTT; cdr3_aa: CASSSLQGADGELFF
d_call: TRBD2; j_call: TRBJ2-3; v_call: TRBV5-1; clone_size: NA; cdr3_length: 15; cdr3_nt: TGCGCCAGCCGTGGACTAGCGGGGGGGACAGATACGCAGTATTTT; cdr3_aa: CASRGLAGGTDTQYF
d_call: NA; j_call: TRBJ1-2; v_call: TRBV11-2; clone_size: NA; cdr3_length: 17; cdr3_nt: TGTGCCAGCAGCTCAATTAGGCGCAACGGCGAGGACTATGGCTACACCTTC; cdr3_aa: CASSSIRRNGEDYGYTF
d_call: NA; j_call: TRBJ1-1; v_call: TRBV2; clone_size: NA; cdr3_length: 14; cdr3_nt: TGTGCCAGCAGTTTCAGGGGCATGAACACTGAAGCTCTCTTT; cdr3_aa: CASSFRGMNTEALF
d_call: NA; j_call: TRBJ1-4; v_call: TRBV28; clone_size: NA; cdr3_length: 14; cdr3_nt: TGTGCCAGCAGCCCCTCGGTACAGAATGAAAAACTGTTTTTT; cdr3_aa: CASSPSVQNEKLFF
d_call: TRBD1; j_call: TRBJ2-7; v_call: TRBV4-2; clone_size: few; cdr3_length: 16; cdr3_nt: TGTGCCAGCAGCCAAGCCCGAGGACAGGGGTGGGTCGAGCAGTACTTC; cdr3_aa: CASSQARGQGWVEQYF
d_call: TRBD2; j_call: TRBJ2-7; v_call: TRBV10-2; clone_size: once; cdr3_length: 14; cdr3_nt: TGCGCCAGCAGTGGGACTAGCGGGAGTTACGAGCAGTACTTC; cdr3_aa: CASSGTSGSYEQYF
d_call: NA; j_call: TRBJ1-2; v_call: TRBV19; clone_size: NA; cdr3_length: 20; cdr3_nt: TGTGCCAGTAGTATAGTTTGGGAAGGGGGAGATGAGTGGATCGACTATGGCTACACCTTC; cdr3_aa: CASSIVWEGGDEWIDYGYTF